The T cell receptor (beta chain) described here comes from a study of beta chain features in type 1 diabetes. cDNA synthesis used the whole RNA isolate, giving expressed TCRB sequences. Some clones are missing from TCRdb's copy, which holds only in-frame ones; the method was immunoSEQ multiplex PCR. The profile shows 300,000 to 350,000 clones, approximately 15% of them singletons. Points from the study as a whole: Researchers report that Type 1 diabetes patients had moderately but significantly shorter TCRB CDR3s across all four CD4+ subsets. Whether HLA type affects TCRB rearrangement stayed undetermined in the present work.

The germline V and J ends were trimmed by 3 bases and 3 bases, with 14 bases remaining between them. The CDR3 length is 15 residues. CDR1 is MNHNS and CDR2 is SASEGT in the germline V gene. For this clone: As yet, its antigen is unknown.

Sequenced material: naive CD4+ T cells from blood. The chain joins TRBV6-1 to TRBJ1-2; D gene unclear. This sequence was found in a woman in her late teens or twenties with type 1 diabetes. The CDR3 DNA reads TGTGCCAGCAGTGAGAGCTTGATGGTGGACTATGGCTACACCTTC. This gives the protein CASSESLMVDYGYTF.